This T cell receptor beta chain was found in a study of blood T cell repertoires in COVID-19. Overall study context: The cDNA or gDNA used as material had been derived from T cells, B-cell-depleted T cells, or PBMCs.

Trimming took 5 bases from V and 8 from J; bases not matched to a gene: 17. CDR1 MDHEN and CDR2 SYDVKM come from the germline V gene. The CDR3 length is 16 residues. Original processing notes: Researchers report that nucleated cell counts were estimated from reference gene primer amplification. Sequencing was performed with immunoSEQ multiplex PCR; in TCRdb, only in-frame clones are kept and a portion is missing. V, J and clone size are those of that table, while D and trimming were read from the DNA. Of tens of thousands of clones in the sample, approximately 89% were seen once. A Seattle source enrolled patients during active infection and followed them longitudinally.

The TCR was taken from a woman aged 55-70 years with COVID-19, enrolled during active disease. J is TRBJ1-2 and V is TRBV28; TRBD1 aligns across 7 bases. The material sequenced was peripheral blood. The CDR3 sequence is CASSLLPVTGARGYTF. Here the CDR3 DNA reads TGTGCCAGCAGTCTACTCCCCGTAACAGGGGCTCGGGGCTACACCTTC.